These T cell receptor beta chains were read from a single sample in a study of radiotherapy plus CTLA-4 blockade in lung cancer. Libraries were prepared by immunoSEQ multiplex PCR; TCRdb keeps only in-frame clonotypes and omits some of them. The sample holds more than 40,000 clones, 55% to 80% seen once. The source was peripheral blood, collected from a patient treated with radiotherapy plus ipilimumab. These receptors all come from a human donor with non-small cell lung cancer who had a complete response to radiotherapy plus ipilimumab. The CDR3 runs from the conserved cysteine through the conserved F or W. A D gene is named only where the DNA matches it firmly. Only some rows state a clone size, as once, few, many or a class for expanded clones.

TRBV6-6,TRBJ2-2,15,once,TRBD1,CASRKTGVGTGELFF,TGTGCCAGCAGGAAGACAGGGGTAGGGACCGGGGAGCTGTTTTTT
TRBV6-1,TRBJ2-7,14,NA,TRBD1,CATLDRAISYEQYF,TGTGCCACCTTGGACAGGGCCATATCTTACGAGCAGTACTTC
TRBV6-5,TRBJ1-2,11,NA,NA,CASSSRQLAIF,TGTGCCAGCAGTTCTCGCCAGTTAGCAATATTC
TRBV5-1,TRBJ2-1,14,NA,NA,CASSLLGLHNEQFF,TGCGCCAGCAGCTTGTTAGGACTCCACAATGAGCAGTTCTTC
TRBV19,TRBJ2-7,15,NA,TRBD2,CASSIAGGPSYEQYF,TGTGCCAGTAGTATAGCGGGGGGGCCCTCCTACGAGCAGTACTTC
TRBV19,TRBJ2-6,17,NA,NA,CASFNSQGGPGANVLTF,TGTGCCAGCTTCAATTCACAGGGTGGCCCTGGGGCCAACGTCCTGACTTTC
TRBV28,TRBJ2-3,16,NA,TRBD1,CASRSPGQGSPDTQYF,TGTGCCAGCAGGTCCCCGGGACAGGGGTCCCCAGATACGCAGTATTTT
TRBV11-2,TRBJ2-7,15,NA,TRBD1,CASSLTGTGAYEQYF,TGTGCCAGCAGCTTAACAGGGACAGGGGCCTACGAGCAGTACTTC
TRBV14,TRBJ1-4,15,NA,TRBD1,CASSLPTGGHEKLFF,TGTGCCAGCAGCTTACCGACAGGGGGACATGAAAAACTGTTTTTT
TRBV9,TRBJ2-1,16,NA,NA,CASSVGGIVAYNEQFF,TGTGCCAGCAGCGTAGGAGGGATAGTGGCCTACAATGAGCAGTTCTTC
TRBV7-9,TRBJ2-2,18,NA,NA,CASSHSTYGATYTGELFF,TGTGCCAGCAGCCACTCCACCTACGGAGCGACCTACACCGGGGAGCTGTTTTTT
TRBV30,TRBJ1-3,11,NA,NA,CAWGPGNTIYF,TGTGCCTGGGGGCCTGGAAACACCATATATTTT
TRBV21-1,TRBJ2-7,13,NA,NA,CASSKEGDHEQYF,TGTGCCAGCAGCAAAGAGGGAGACCACGAGCAGTACTTC
TRBV6-5,TRBJ2-4,14,NA,TRBD2,CASSYSGGTNIQYF,TGTGCCAGCAGTTATTCCGGGGGGACGAACATTCAGTACTTC
TRBV5-4,TRBJ1-1,14,NA,TRBD1,CASSSTGANTEAFF,TGTGCCAGCAGCTCAACAGGGGCGAACACTGAAGCTTTCTTT
TRBV9,TRBJ2-7,14,NA,NA,CASSVEASAYEQYF,TGTGCCAGCAGCGTAGAAGCGTCTGCCTACGAGCAGTACTTC
TRBV2,TRBJ2-1,12,few,NA,CASSEARFEQFF,TGTGCCAGCAGTGAAGCCCGTTTTGAGCAGTTCTTC
TRBV30,TRBJ2-7,16,NA,NA,CAWRGRVWGGGHEQYF,TGTGCCTGGAGGGGGCGGGTGTGGGGAGGTGGCCACGAGCAGTACTTC
TRBV7-2,TRBJ2-1,14,few,NA,CASSLFQGVNEQFF,TGTGCCAGCAGCTTGTTTCAGGGTGTTAATGAGCAGTTCTTC
TRBV21-1,TRBJ2-3,9,NA,NA,CAIRDTQYF,TGTGCCATTCGGGATACGCAGTATTTT
TRBV6-5,TRBJ2-7,16,NA,NA,CVSSYSNRGAAYEQYF,TGTGTCAGCAGTTACTCGAATCGGGGAGCGGCCTACGAGCAGTACTTC
TRBV5-1,TRBJ2-1,16,NA,TRBD2,CASSSSSGSSYNEQFF,TGCGCCAGCAGCTCGTCTAGCGGGAGCTCCTACAATGAGCAGTTCTTC
TRBV4-3,TRBJ1-5,15,NA,NA,CASSQGRGGNQPQHF,TGCGCCAGCAGCCAAGGACGGGGGGGCAATCAGCCCCAGCATTTT
TRBV25-1,TRBJ2-5,15,NA,TRBD1,CASSLPQGGVETQYF,TGTGCCAGCAGTCTCCCCCAAGGGGGCGTGGAGACCCAGTACTTC